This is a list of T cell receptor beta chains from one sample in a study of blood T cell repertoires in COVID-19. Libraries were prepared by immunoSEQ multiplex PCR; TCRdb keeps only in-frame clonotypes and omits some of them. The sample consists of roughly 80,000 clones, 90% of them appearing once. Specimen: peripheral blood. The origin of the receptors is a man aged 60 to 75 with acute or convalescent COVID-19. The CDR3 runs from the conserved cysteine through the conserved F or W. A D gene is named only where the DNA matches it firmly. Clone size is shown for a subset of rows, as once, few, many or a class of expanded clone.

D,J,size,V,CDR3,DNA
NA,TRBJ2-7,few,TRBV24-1,CATSDATATTHGQYF,TGTGCCACCAGTGATGCTACGGCCACGACACATGGGCAGTACTTC
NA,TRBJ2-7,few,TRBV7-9,CASRDGSRYEQYF,TGTGCCAGCAGGGACGGGAGCAGGTACGAGCAGTACTTC
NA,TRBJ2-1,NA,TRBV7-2,CASRSPPRDDQFF,TGTGCCAGCCGGAGCCCCCCCAGGGATGACCAGTTCTTC
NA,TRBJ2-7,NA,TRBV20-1,CSASPTTGTSYEQYF,TGCAGTGCTAGTCCGACGACAGGGACTTCCTACGAGCAGTACTTC
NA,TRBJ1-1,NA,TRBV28,CASSPEGDTEAFF,TGTGCCAGCAGCCCCGAGGGGGACACTGAAGCTTTCTTT
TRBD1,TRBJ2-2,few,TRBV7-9,CASMSPDRGNTGELFF,TGTGCCAGCATGTCCCCGGACAGGGGGAACACCGGGGAGCTGTTTTTT
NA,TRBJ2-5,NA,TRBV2,CAGGHSQETQYF,TGTGCCGGGGGACACAGTCAAGAGACCCAGTACTTC
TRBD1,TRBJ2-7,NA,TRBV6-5,CASSLPGQGIDEQYF,TGTGCCAGCAGTTTACCGGGACAGGGGATTGACGAGCAGTACTTC
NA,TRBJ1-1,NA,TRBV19,CASSMYGVNTEAFF,TGTGCCAGTAGTATGTACGGAGTGAACACTGAAGCTTTCTTT
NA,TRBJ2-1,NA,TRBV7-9,CASSLAEGIMRGQFF,TGTGCCAGCAGCTTAGCTGAGGGTATCATGCGGGGGCAGTTCTTC
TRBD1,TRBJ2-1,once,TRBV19,CASGFRDRVPNEQFF,TGTGCCAGTGGTTTCCGGGACAGGGTACCCAATGAGCAGTTCTTC
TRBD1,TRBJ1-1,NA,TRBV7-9,CASSLVLGQPFF,TGTGCCAGCAGCTTAGTTCTGGGACAGCCTTTCTTT
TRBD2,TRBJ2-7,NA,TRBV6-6,CASSLKGGREEQYF,TGTGCCAGCAGTTTGAAGGGAGGGCGGGAGGAGCAGTACTTC
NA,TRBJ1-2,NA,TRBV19,CASSSPLRGGYGYTF,TGTGCCAGTAGTAGCCCTTTACGCGGGGGATATGGCTACACCTTC
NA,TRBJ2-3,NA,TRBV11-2,CASSLGVSSTDTQYF,TGTGCCAGCAGCTTAGGTGTGTCTAGCACAGATACGCAGTATTTT
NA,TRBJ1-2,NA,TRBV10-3,CAISEYGDTNNYGYTF,TGTGCCATCAGTGAATACGGGGACACGAATAACTATGGCTACACCTTC